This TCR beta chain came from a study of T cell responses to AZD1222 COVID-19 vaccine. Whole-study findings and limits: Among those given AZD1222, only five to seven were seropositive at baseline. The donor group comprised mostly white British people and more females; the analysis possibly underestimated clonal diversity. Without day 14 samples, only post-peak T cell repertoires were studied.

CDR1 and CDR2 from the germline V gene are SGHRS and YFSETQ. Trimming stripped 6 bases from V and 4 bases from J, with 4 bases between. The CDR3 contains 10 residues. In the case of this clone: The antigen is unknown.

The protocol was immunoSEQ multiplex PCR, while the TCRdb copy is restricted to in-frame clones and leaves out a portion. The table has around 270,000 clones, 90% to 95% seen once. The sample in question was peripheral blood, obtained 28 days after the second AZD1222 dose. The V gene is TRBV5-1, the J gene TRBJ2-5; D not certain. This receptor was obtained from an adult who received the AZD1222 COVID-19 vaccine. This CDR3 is CASTGETQYF. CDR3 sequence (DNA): TGCGCCAGCACAGGAGAGACCCAGTACTTC.